Listed here are 5 T cell receptor beta chains from one sample, sequenced in a study of T cell repertoires in cytomegalovirus infection. The antigens these receptors bind are not known. TCRdb reprocessed the reads with MiXCR, giving one entry per CDR3 protein. The repertoire includes tens of thousands of distinct CDR3 sequences, about 30% of them detected once, and 59% sits in the top ten. Sequencing was performed on CD8+ T cells from cultured PBMCs, taken from culture after CMV antigen stimulation. These receptors all stem from a human donor in good health (CMV status not recorded). Some clones in this sample may be carry-over from other donors' samples.

This clonotype is categorized as medium-sized. V and J are TRBV7-8 and TRBJ2-3; unclear D gene. Germline V gene sequence: CDR1 SGHVS, CDR2 FQNEAQ. The length of the CDR3 is 12 residues. The ends were cut back, 5 bases at V and 6 bases at J, with 9 bases in the middle. CDR3 DNA: TGTGCCAGCAGCCCTTCCCCTGATACGCAGTATTTT. Translating gives CASSPSPDTQYF.

This chain links TRBV28 with TRBJ2-7; 8 bases fit TRBD1. The V segment lost 2 bases and the J segment 2 bases; nucleotides outside the gene matches: 11. The CDR3 covers 17 residues. CDR1 and CDR2 from the germline V gene are MDHEN and SYDVKM. The CDR3, as DNA: TGTGCCAGCAGTTTACGGCCAGGGGGCAAGGAGGCCTACGAGCAGTACTTC. The encoded protein is CASSLRPGGKEAYEQYF. The entire variable domain, with the rest obtained from reference TRBV28 and TRBJ2-7, is as follows: DVKVTQSSRYLVKRTGEKVFLECVQDMDHENMFWYRQDPGLGLRLIYFSYDVKMKEKGDIPEGYSVSREKKERFSLILESASTNQTSMYLCASSLRPGGKEAYEQYFGPGTRLTVT.

On this clonotype: A much larger clonotype is one base distant, so this may be a read error. J is TRBJ1-2 and V is TRBV7-2; 9 nucleotides line up with TRBD1. The J segment lost 10 bases and the V segment lost 5 bases, leaving 14 bases of the junction unmatched. This CDR3 has 15 residues. Germline values: CDR1 SGHTA, CDR2 FQGNSA. CDR3 sequence: CTSSPWDRAVDNYTF. CDR3 bases: TGTACCAGCAGCCCTTGGGACAGGGCGGTCGACAACTACACCTTC.

This clonotype has just a few counts. The CDR3 reads CASSELDGGGDGYTF. CDR3 nucleotide sequence: TGTGCCAGCAGTGAGCTCGATGGAGGAGGCGATGGCTACACCTTC. The V gene is TRBV6-1, the J gene TRBJ1-2; D remains unclear. The length of the CDR3 is 15 residues. Germline V gene lookup returns CDR1 MNHNS and CDR2 SASEGT. V lost 3 bases and J 6 bases, leaving 17 bases between the germline ends.

The chain links TRBV7-9 to TRBJ2-5, with TRBD2 identical over 7 bases. The junction had 14 bases not matched to a gene; V was cut back by 5 bases and J by 5 bases. Germline values: CDR1 SEHNR, CDR2 FQNEAQ (reference sequence). This CDR3 comprises 16 residues. The CDR3 coding sequence is TGTGCCAGCAGCCCCCCGCCTGGGGGGGGAGAGGAGACCCAGTACTTC. It is translated as CASSPPPGGGEETQYF.